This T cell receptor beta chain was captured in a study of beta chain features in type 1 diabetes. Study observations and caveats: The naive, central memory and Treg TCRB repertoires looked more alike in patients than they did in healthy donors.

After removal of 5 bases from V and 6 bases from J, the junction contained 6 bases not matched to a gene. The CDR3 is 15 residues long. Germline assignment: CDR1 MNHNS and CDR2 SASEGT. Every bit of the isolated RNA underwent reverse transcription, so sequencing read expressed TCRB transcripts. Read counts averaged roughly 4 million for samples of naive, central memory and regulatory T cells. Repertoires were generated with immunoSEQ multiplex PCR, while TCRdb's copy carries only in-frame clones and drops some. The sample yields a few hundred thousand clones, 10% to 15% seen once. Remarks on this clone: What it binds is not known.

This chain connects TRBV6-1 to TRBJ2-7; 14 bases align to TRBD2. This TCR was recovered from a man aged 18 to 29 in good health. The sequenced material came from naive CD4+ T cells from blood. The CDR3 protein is CASSRRTSGGIEQYF. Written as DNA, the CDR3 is TGTGCCAGCAGTCGAAGGACTAGCGGGGGGATCGAGCAGTACTTC.